This record concerns one T cell receptor beta chain sequence. Antigen specificity is unknown. This entry comes from a study of cytomegalovirus exposure and HLA in healthy donors. In the study overall: Sequencing of about 179 million T cells in an earlier analysis found more than 100 million unique TCR beta sequences. Overall study findings and caveats: With DRB1 most and HLA-C fewest, TCR association rates differed between HLA loci in a later analysis. One variant, a missense change in DCLRE1C, was linked in a later analysis to TCR beta V- and J-gene trimming. The classifier reportedly diagnosed cytomegalovirus status with high specificity and sensitivity.

V trimming: 3 bases; J trimming: 4 bases; junction bases outside the gene matches: 4. The germline CDR1 and CDR2 sequences are SGHDT and YYEEEE. The CDR3 length is 14 residues. The study ran its PCR with 60 Vbeta and 13 Jbeta primers. The method was immunoSEQ multiplex PCR; TCRdb's version includes in-frame clones alone and lacks a portion of them. The sample includes about 210,000 clones, about 83% of them seen just once. Material: PBMCs. The TCR sequence derives from a woman in her forties or fifties in good health and CMV-seropositive. The V call is TRBV5-6, the J call TRBJ2-1; 7 bases line up with TRBD2. Written as DNA, the CDR3 is TGTGCCAGCAGCTATTCTAGCGGATACAATGAGCAGTTCTTC. This encodes CASSYSSGYNEQFF.